The 8 T cell receptor beta chains listed next were all sequenced from one sample in a study of blood T cells in healthy people across ages. The use of a sample-barcoded 5' primer and a J-beta primer mix characterized a second PCR of roughly 7 to 11 cycles. TCRdb called the 5' RACE reads again in MiXCR, with one record for every CDR3 protein. The repertoire consists of hundreds of thousands of distinct CDR3 sequences, with around 25% occurring once and the leading ten covering more than 8.5%. This sample was also put to use in a study of T cells of mothers and their children.

The sequenced sample consisted of blood. These receptors originate from a boy between 10 and 17 years old in good health.

The chain is built from TRBV20-1 and TRBJ2-5; D gene unclear. Gene TRBJ2-7 matches the end of the DNA better, so the J call may be wrong. The CDR3 spans 13 residues. The germline gives CDR1 DFQATT, CDR2 SNEGSKA (reference sequence). CDR3 nucleotides: TGCAGTGCTGCCCAAACACTTACCCACGAGCAGTACTTC. Protein product: CSAAQTLTHEQYF.

This clonotype was picked up a small number of times. The genes are TRBV5-1 and TRBJ1-2, with unresolved D. Germline CDR1 reads SGHRS; CDR2 reads YFSETQ. The CDR3 covers 13 residues. V shed 2 bases and J shed 7 bases, with 12 bases lying between them. The CDR3 coding sequence is TGCGCCAGCAGCTTTTATGACGGCGGTGGCTACACCTTC. This translates into CASSFYDGGGYTF.

The chain links TRBV12-3 or TRBV12-4 to TRBJ1-4; TRBD1 aligns across 9 bases. This CDR3 is 16 amino acids long. V shed 8 bases, J shed 0 bases, and the junction held 7 bases outside the gene matches. The CDR3 DNA follows: TGTGCCAGCCCTTTGACAGGGGGTGCAACTAATGAAAAACTGTTTTTT. Its translation: CASPLTGGATNEKLFF.

The gene calls are TRBV7-2 and TRBJ2-7, with a possible D match to TRBD1 (6 bases). V lost 3 bases and J lost 0, with 12 bases in between. This CDR3 has 15 amino acids. Germline CDR1 reads SGHTA; CDR2 reads FQGNSA. In DNA form, the CDR3 reads TGTGCCAGCAGCTTCCAGGGGTCTTCCTCCTACGAGCAGTACTTC. Its protein is CASSFQGSSSYEQYF.

This clonotype was detected only a few times. This chain links TRBV7-9 with TRBJ2-7; D perhaps matches TRBD1 (5 bases). Germline-derived CDR1 and CDR2 are SEHNR and FQNEAQ (reference sequence). Between the trimmed V and J ends, which lost 3 bases and 2 bases, there was a span of 14 bases. This CDR3 region has 15 residues. The CDR3 DNA reads TGTGCCAGCAGCTTCTCCCAGGGTAGAGCCTACGAGCAGTACTTC. Its protein is CASSFSQGRAYEQYF.

The CDR3 DNA sequence: TGTGCCAGCAGCTTAGGAGGGACAGCCCAAGAGACCCAGTACTTC. Protein product: CASSLGGTAQETQYF. V usage is TRBV7-2 and J usage is TRBJ2-5; 7 nucleotides agree with TRBD1. Germline V gives CDR1 SGHTA, CDR2 FQGNSA. This CDR3 has 15 residues. V lost 1 base, J lost 1 base, and 3 bases stayed unmatched.

The table lists this clonotype with many counts. J is TRBJ2-7 and V is TRBV10-3; TRBD1 or TRBD2 may be the D gene (5 bases each). The CDR3 runs 14 residues. The V end was cut by 6 bases, the J end by 2 bases, with 14 bases between. Germline CDR1 reads ENHRY; CDR2 reads SYGVKD. The DNA for the CDR3 is TGTGCCATCAGAGCTGACGGGGCCGCCTACGAGCAGTACTTC. Its translation is CAIRADGAAYEQYF.

This chain links TRBV7-9 with TRBJ2-1, with D possibly matching TRBD2 (5 bases). The V gene lost 5 bases and the J gene lost 5 bases, with 25 bases spanning the gap. Germline V gene lookup returns CDR1 SEHNR and CDR2 FQNEAQ (reference sequence). There are 18 residues in the CDR3. The CDR3 nucleotides read TGTGCCAGCAGCCCCCGAGGGTCGGGCAATAGAGTCGACAATGAGCAGTTCTTC. It encodes CASSPRGSGNRVDNEQFF. The entire variable domain, with the rest obtained from reference TRBV7-9 and TRBJ2-1, is as follows: DTGVSQNPRHKITKRGQNVTFRCDPISEHNRLYWYRQTLGQGPEFLTYFQNEAQLEKSRLLSDRFSAERPKGSFSTLEIQRTEQGDSAMYLCASSPRGSGNRVDNEQFFGPGTRLTVL.